Listed here are 14 T cell receptor beta chains from one sample, sequenced in a study of blood T cell repertoires in COVID-19 (dated by TCRdb to about 2020). Library preparation was by the immunoSEQ multiplex PCR assay. TCRdb took over this immuneACCESS table, retaining in-frame rearrangements with V and J assigned. Such tables are incomplete; in checked studies, under half of the missing clones stem from an unresolved V gene, and the remainder is unexplained. The sample includes 35,000 to 50,000 clones, with approximately 70% observed a single time. Of the sample, roughly 6.3% is held by the ten largest clones. The sample comprised peripheral blood. Receptors originate from a man aged 80 or over with acute or convalescent COVID-19.

The V gene is TRBV7-9, the J gene TRBJ2-7, with a possible D match to TRBD1 (5 bases). This CDR3 comprises 16 residues. In germline, CDR1 is SEHNR, CDR2 FQNEAQ (reference sequence). V was shortened by 2 bases and J by 0 bases, with 14 bases between the two germline ends. CDR3 protein: CASSLRGGYDSYEQYF. CDR3 DNA: TGTGCCAGCAGCTTAAGGGGCGGCTACGACTCCTACGAGCAGTACTTC.

This sequence joins TRBV30 and TRBJ2-2; 7 bases fit TRBD1. V gave up 1 base and J gave up 1 base; unmatched junction bases: 3. The CDR3 contains 15 residues. The germline V gene has CDR1 GTSNPN and CDR2 SVGIG (reference sequence). In nucleotides, the CDR3 is TGTGCCTGGAGTGGGGGGACAGTGAACACCGGGGAGCTGTTTTTT. Translation: CAWSGGTVNTGELFF.

The chain is built from TRBV19 and TRBJ1-2; TRBD1 matches 8 bases. With 7 bases clipped from V and 1 base from J, the junction kept 11 bases outside the gene matches. The CDR3 covers 16 residues. CDR1 LNHDA and CDR2 SQIVND come from the germline V gene (reference sequence). CDR3 nucleotides: TGTGCCAGTACGCAGACAGGGGCCTCTGATAACTATGGCTACACCTTC. Protein: CASTQTGASDNYGYTF.

This clone was seen only a few times. V usage is TRBV7-2 and J usage is TRBJ2-1, with TRBD1 identical over 9 bases. The V segment lost 0 bases and the J segment 9 bases; nucleotides outside the gene matches: 6. This CDR3 is built from 15 residues. Germline loops: CDR1 SGHTA, CDR2 FQGNSA. CDR3 coding DNA: TGTGCCAGCAGCTTAGCTCCGGGACAGGGTGCTGAGCAGTTCTTC. Its translation is CASSLAPGQGAEQFF.

This clone has a handful of counts. J is TRBJ1-2 and V is TRBV5-6; 9 bases line up with TRBD1. V shed 0 bases, J shed 6 bases, and the junction held 3 bases outside the gene matches. This CDR3 is 14 amino acids long. CDR1 and CDR2 from the germline V gene are SGHDT and YYEEEE. CDR3 bases: TGTGCCAGCAGCTTGGGGGGACAGGGAAATGGCTACACCTTC. It is translated as CASSLGGQGNGYTF.

V gene TRBV6-2 or TRBV6-3 combines with J gene TRBJ2-7; D is unresolved. With 5 bases removed from V and 0 bases from J, the gap between germline ends came to 5 bases. Germline CDR1 and CDR2: MNHEY and SVGEGT. CDR3 length equals 12 residues. CDR3 sequence (DNA): TGTGCCAGCAGTCCCTTCTCCTACGAGCAGTACTTC. Its protein is CASSPFSYEQYF.

The CDR3 region has the DNA TGTGCCAGCAGTGAGGGGAGAACCTATGGCTACACCTTC. Its translation: CASSEGRTYGYTF. The J gene is TRBJ1-2, the V gene TRBV2, with D hard to call. With 3 bases removed from V and 4 bases from J, the gap between germline ends came to 9 bases. The CDR3 spans 13 residues. CDR1 is SNHLY, CDR2 FYNNEI, per germline.

A few counts support this clone. This chain connects TRBV7-2 to TRBJ2-3; tentative D call: TRBD2 (5 bases). The germline V gene encodes CDR1 SGHTA and CDR2 FQGNSA. The ends were cut back, 3 bases at V and 2 bases at J, with 9 bases in the middle. The CDR3 sequence is 14 residues long. CDR3 sequence reads: CASSLPDSTDTQYF. The CDR3 DNA reads TGTGCCAGCAGCTTGCCGGACTCCACAGATACGCAGTATTTT.

The chain joins TRBV19 to TRBJ2-2; 11 positions agree with TRBD2. The CDR3 has 17 residues. V lost 2 bases to trimming and J lost 0 bases; unmatched junction nucleotides: 2. Germline CDR1 and CDR2: LNHDA and SQIVND (reference sequence). CDR3 DNA sequence: TGTGCCAGTAGTATACTAGCGGGGGGCGCGAACACCGGGGAGCTGTTTTTT. As protein: CASSILAGGANTGELFF.

V and J are TRBV9 and TRBJ2-2, with 7 bases fitting TRBD1. V lost 3 bases and J lost 4; bases outside the gene matches: 9. Germline CDR1 and CDR2: SGDLS and YYNGEE. This CDR3 spans 16 amino acids. CDR3 residues: CASSAYRGFGTGELFF. The CDR3 nucleotides are TGTGCCAGCAGCGCCTACAGGGGTTTCGGCACCGGGGAGCTGTTTTTT.

The V and J genes are TRBV18 and TRBJ1-1; 9 nucleotides line up with TRBD1. Germline V gene sequence: CDR1 KGHSH, CDR2 LQKENI. The CDR3 contains 14 residues. The V and J ends lost 3 bases and 1 base, in that order; junction bases with no gene match: 0. Written as DNA, the CDR3 is TGTGCCAGCTCACCGGGACAGGGGAACACTGAAGCTTTCTTT. This codes for CASSPGQGNTEAFF.

A few counts support this clone. The rearrangement links TRBV7-9 to TRBJ2-5; 9 positions agree with TRBD2. Germline V gene sequence: CDR1 SEHNR, CDR2 FQNEAQ (reference sequence). The trim removed 4 bases at V and 5 bases at J, leaving 17 bases unmatched. This CDR3 has 18 residues. Here the CDR3 reads CASSSLLGRGSGRETQYF. In DNA form, the CDR3 reads TGTGCCAGCAGCTCCCTCCTGGGCCGGGGCAGCGGGAGGGAGACCCAGTACTTC.

This sequence joins TRBV20-1 and TRBJ1-1; 8 nucleotides agree with TRBD1. CDR3 length: 11 amino acids. Looked up from germline, CDR1 is DFQATT and CDR2 is SNEGSKA (reference sequence). J gave up 10 bases and V 6 bases, and 7 bases lay outside the gene matches. This CDR3 is CSAERTGLAFF. The CDR3 DNA sequence: TGCAGTGCGGAAAGGACAGGGTTAGCTTTCTTT.

This chain connects TRBV11-3 to TRBJ2-3; D is undetermined. This CDR3 region has 14 residues. Germline V gene sequence: CDR1 SGHNT, CDR2 YENEEA. V was shortened by 4 bases and J by 5 bases, with 13 bases between the two germline ends. The chain's CDR3 is CASSSVRTGDTQYF. CDR3 sequence (DNA): TGTGCCAGCAGCTCGGTTCGAACCGGAGATACGCAGTATTTT.